This TCR beta chain was documented in a study of shared clonotypes between healthy human individuals. General study findings and limits: Clonotypes not shared had lower generation probabilities than those common to all four donors.

A deep-level run was used for the assay. Every subset had its genomic DNA shared out evenly among several immunoSEQ plates. Original processing methods: In the immunoSEQ data, sequences were junction-only and lacked quality scores, so filtering differed. The repertoire was sequenced with immunoSEQ multiplex PCR; TCRdb's copy has only in-frame clones and lacks some. The V and J calls and the clone size are those of that table, but D and trimming were determined from the DNA. The repertoire holds about 580,000 clones, with about 98% as singletons. Selected positively for CCR7 and CD45RO-negative, naive CD8 cells excluded terminally differentiated effector memory CD45RA+ cells. Turning to this clone: The antigen remains undetermined.

The TCR originated in a man aged 25 to 45 in good health. Sequenced input: naive CD8+ T cells sorted from blood.

The CDR3 is CASSSTGDSSYEQYF. The CDR3 DNA is TGTGCCAGCAGCTCTACCGGAGACAGCTCCTACGAGCAGTACTTC. V is TRBV7-9 and J is TRBJ2-7; maybe TRBD1 (5 bases). V dropped 4 bases and J dropped 0 bases, with 13 bases sitting between them. The germline CDR1 and CDR2 sequences are SEHNR and FQNEAQ (reference sequence). CDR3 length equals 15 residues.